This note documents a single T cell receptor beta chain sequence. Its antigen is unknown. This sample stems from a study of cytomegalovirus exposure and HLA in healthy donors. The PCR contained 60 Vbeta and 13 Jbeta primers. Profiling relied on immunoSEQ multiplex PCR, and the TCRdb table lists in-frame clones only, not all of them. The table includes more than 95,000 clones, approximately 80% detected once. Study-level points and caveats: Specificity for CMV antigens was confirmed in vitro for a few of the CMV-associated chains. The authors assumed roughly uniform sequencing depth across donors for presence/absence analyses. Most TCR sequences showed up rarely, but some public TCRs showed up in many donors.

The origin of this receptor is a man aged 25-40 years in good health and CMV-seronegative. Material for sequencing was PBMCs.

The DNA for the CDR3 is TGTGCCAGCAGCTTGGCCGGGACAGGGGTCAATCAGCCCCAGCATTTT. This codes for CASSLAGTGVNQPQHF. The V and J genes are TRBV5-4 and TRBJ1-5; 10 nucleotides line up with TRBD1. The CDR3 is made up of 16 amino acids. Trimming removed 0 bases from V and 3 bases from J; junction bases left unmatched: 3. The germline CDR1 and CDR2 sequences are SGHNT and YYREEE (reference sequence).